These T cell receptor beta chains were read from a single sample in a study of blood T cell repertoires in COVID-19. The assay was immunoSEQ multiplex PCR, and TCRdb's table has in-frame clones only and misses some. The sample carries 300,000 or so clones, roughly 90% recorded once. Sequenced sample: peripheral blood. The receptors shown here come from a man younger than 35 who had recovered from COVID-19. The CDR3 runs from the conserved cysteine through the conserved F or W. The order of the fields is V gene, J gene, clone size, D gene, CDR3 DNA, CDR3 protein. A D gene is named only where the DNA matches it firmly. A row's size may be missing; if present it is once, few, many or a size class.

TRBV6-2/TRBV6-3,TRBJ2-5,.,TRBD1,TGTGCCAGCAGCGCCCTGGGACAGGGAATATCGGAGACCCAGTACTTC,CASSALGQGISETQYF
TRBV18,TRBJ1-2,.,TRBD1,TGTGCCAGCTCACCAGTCGACAGGGGTGGCTACACCTTC,CASSPVDRGGYTF
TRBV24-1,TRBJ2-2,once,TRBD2,TGTGCCACCGCGAGTTTTGTCGGGAGGGGGGACAACACCGGGGAGCTGTTTTTT,CATASFVGRGDNTGELFF
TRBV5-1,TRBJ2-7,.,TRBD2,TGCGCCAGCAGCCGCGTAGCGGGAGGGGGCGAGCAGTACTTC,CASSRVAGGGEQYF
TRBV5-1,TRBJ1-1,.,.,TGCGCCAGCAGCTCCCAGGGAGGCGCTGAAGCTTTCTTT,CASSSQGGAEAFF
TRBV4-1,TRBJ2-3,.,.,TGCGCCAGCAGCCAAGGGCGGCTATCTGTCACAGATACGCAGTATTTT,CASSQGRLSVTDTQYF
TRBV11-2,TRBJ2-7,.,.,TGTGCCAGCAGCTTAGAACACCTCTCCTCCTACGAGCAGTACTTC,CASSLEHLSSYEQYF
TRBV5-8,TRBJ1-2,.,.,TGTGCCAGCAGCCCGGCGGGCATTAACTATGGCTACACCTTC,CASSPAGINYGYTF
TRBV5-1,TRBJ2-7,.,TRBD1,TGCGCCAGCAGCCGGACAGGTGCTACCTACGAGCAGTACTTC,CASSRTGATYEQYF
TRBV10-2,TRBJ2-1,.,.,TGCGCCACCCGGGGGAATGAGCAGTTCTTC,CATRGNEQFF
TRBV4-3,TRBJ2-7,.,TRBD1,TGCGCCAGCAGCCCCGGGACAGGGCATAGCTCCTACGAGCAGTACTTC,CASSPGTGHSSYEQYF
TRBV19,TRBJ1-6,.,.,TGTGCCAGTAGTAGACCAGGCTCCTATAATTCACCCCTCCACTTT,CASSRPGSYNSPLHF
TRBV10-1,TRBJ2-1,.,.,TGCGCCAGCAGTGAGTTAGTCTCCAATGAGCAGTTCTTC,CASSELVSNEQFF
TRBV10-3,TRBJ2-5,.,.,TGTGCCACCGAGGCAGGGGAGATGAAGACCCAGTACTTC,CATEAGEMKTQYF
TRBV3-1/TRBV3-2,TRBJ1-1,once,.,TGTGCCAGCAGCCAAGGGGGAGGGGCTGAAGCTTTCTTT,CASSQGGGAEAFF
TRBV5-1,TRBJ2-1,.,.,TGCGCCAGCAGCTTGAATCCCGGGGGCAATGAGCAGTTCTTC,CASSLNPGGNEQFF
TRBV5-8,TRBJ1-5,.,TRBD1,TGTGCCAGCAGCGCACACAAGGACAGGCCGACTTTT,CASSAHKDRPTF
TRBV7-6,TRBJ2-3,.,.,TGTGCCAGCAGCTTAGAGAGCCCAGATACGCAGTATTTT,CASSLESPDTQYF
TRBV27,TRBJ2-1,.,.,TGTGCCAGCAGTTTGACAGGATGGGCTAAGGATGAGCAGTTCTTC,CASSLTGWAKDEQFF
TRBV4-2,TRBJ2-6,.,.,TGTGCCAGCAGCCAAGATTCCCTCTCTGGGGCCAACGTCCTGACTTTC,CASSQDSLSGANVLTF
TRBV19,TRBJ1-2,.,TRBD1,TGTGCCAGTAGTAGCATTTTGGGACAGGGGGGTATCGGCTACACCTTC,CASSSILGQGGIGYTF
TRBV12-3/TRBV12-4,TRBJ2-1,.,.,TGTGCCAGCAGTTTTGGACTATTCAATGAGCAGTTCTTC,CASSFGLFNEQFF
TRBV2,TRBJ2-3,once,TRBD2,TGTGCCAGCAGAATGGGGACTAGCGGGGTAACAGATACGCAGTATTTT,CASRMGTSGVTDTQYF
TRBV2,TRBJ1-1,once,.,TGTGCCAGCAGTGTGGCGGGGTCGGAGAACACTGAAGCTTTCTTT,CASSVAGSENTEAFF
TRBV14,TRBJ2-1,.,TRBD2,TGTGCCAGCACCCGCACCGGGACTAGCGGGGGGAATGAGCAGTTCTTC,CASTRTGTSGGNEQFF
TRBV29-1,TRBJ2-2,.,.,TGCAGCGTCGCCCTATCACCCGGGGTGGCACCCGGGGAGCTGTTTTTT,CSVALSPGVAPGELFF
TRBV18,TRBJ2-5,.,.,TGTGCCAGCTCACCACTGGACTCGGTCCTTACCCAGTACTTC,CASSPLDSVLTQYF
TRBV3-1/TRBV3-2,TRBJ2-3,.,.,TGTGCCAGCAGCCTTACGGGGGTGGATACGCAGTATTTT,CASSLTGVDTQYF
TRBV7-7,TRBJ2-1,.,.,TGTGCCAGCAGCTTAGATGGAGGGACCTACAATGAGCAGTTCTTC,CASSLDGGTYNEQFF
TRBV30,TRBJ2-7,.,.,TGTGCCTGGACGGACACTGTACGTGAGCAGTACTTC,CAWTDTVREQYF
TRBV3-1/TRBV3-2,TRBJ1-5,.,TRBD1,TGTGCCAGCAGCCAAGTTGGGACAGGAGATATTCATAGCAATCAGCCCCAGCATTTT,CASSQVGTGDIHSNQPQHF
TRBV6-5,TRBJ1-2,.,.,TGTGCCAGCAGTTACTTCACAGGGAGCTGGAGCTATGGCTACACCTTC,CASSYFTGSWSYGYTF
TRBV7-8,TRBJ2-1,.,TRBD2,TGTGCCAGCAGCCCCCGAGCCCGACTAGCGGGTGTCTACAATGAGCAGTTCTTC,CASSPRARLAGVYNEQFF